Described below is a single TCR beta chain sequence and its context. This record comes from a study of blood T cell repertoires in COVID-19. Profiled with immunoSEQ multiplex PCR; TCRdb holds only in-frame clones, not every one. In the table there are roughly 380,000 clones, about 92% of which are singletons. This CDR3 has 17 residues. V was clipped by 3 bases and J by 2 bases; unmatched bases: 7. Germline V CDR1 and CDR2: SGDLS, YYNGEE. Sequenced material: peripheral blood. The chain recombines TRBV9 with TRBJ2-3; 12 nucleotides agree with TRBD2. This clonotype was obtained from a woman aged 60-75 years with COVID-19, enrolled during active disease. DNA of the CDR3: TGTGCCAGCAGCGCCGTACTAGCGGGGGGAGACACAGATACGCAGTATTTT. Translating it yields CASSAVLAGGDTDTQYF.